This T cell receptor (beta chain) was documented in a study of OX40 agonist ivuxolimab in advanced cancers. Whole-study context: Antecedent anti-PD-1, anti-PD-L1 or anti-CTLA-4 therapy was permissible, with about 39% having received some. Three individuals attained partial responses, comprising one hepatocellular carcinoma case and two cutaneous melanoma cases. Study outcomes and limitations: In the 0.1-3.0 mg/kg groups, partial responders showed among the lowest expansion.

Deletions cut 2 bases from V and 5 bases from J, with 13 bases between. The CDR3 has 14 residues. Germline loops: CDR1 SGHRS, CDR2 YFSETQ. Note on this clone: Its antigen is undetermined.

The table came from immunoSEQ multiplex PCR; TCRdb's copy has only in-frame clones and leaves some out. The sample contains roughly 95,000 clones, 85% to 90% of which appear only once. V is TRBV5-1 and J is TRBJ2-5, with D perhaps matching TRBD1 or TRBD2 (5 bases each). The sequencing here drew on CD4+ or CD8+ T cells sorted from blood, taken in a trial of the OX40 agonist ivuxolimab. This clonotype originated in an adult with an advanced solid tumor such as melanoma, head and neck, liver or kidney cancer. The CDR3 DNA follows: TGCGCCAGCAGCTTTGGGGAGAAGGGGGAGACCCAGTACTTC. It codes for CASSFGEKGETQYF.